What follows describes a single T cell receptor (beta chain). These data originate in a study of technical replicates of blood from a few donors. TCRdb keeps only in-frame clones here, not all; method: immunoSEQ multiplex PCR. Among around 65,000 clones, approximately 86% were seen once, and the ten largest hold 5%. The CDR3 length is 13 residues. V was trimmed by 6 bases and J by 4 bases, leaving 12 bases between them. Germline V gene data show CDR1 as MNHNY and CDR2 as SVGAGI (reference sequence). The receptor was derived from a human donor in good health. Some clones in this sample may be carry-over from other donors' samples. The sample taken for sequencing was PBMCs. This sequence joins TRBV6-6 and TRBJ1-2, with D possibly matching TRBD1 (6 bases). The CDR3 DNA follows: TGTGCCAGCAGAACAGGGATTGGCTATGGCTACACCTTC. Its translation is CASRTGIGYGYTF.